This TCR beta chain derives from a study of blood T cell repertoires in COVID-19. Trimming took 5 bases from V and 7 from J, leaving 17 bases between them. From germline, CDR1 is MDHEN and CDR2 SYDVKM. CDR3 length equals 14 residues. Original handling: Amplified reference gene primers provided the basis for estimating nucleated cell counts. The protocol was immunoSEQ multiplex PCR, while the TCRdb copy is restricted to in-frame clones and leaves out a portion. The V and J calls and clone size were taken over from that table, and D and trimming were inferred from the DNA. This sample has about 250,000 clones, with 85% to 90% found just once.

Sequenced: PBMCs or T cells enriched from blood (not recorded which). This receptor was identified in a woman in her thirties with acute COVID-19. The chain couples TRBV28 to TRBJ2-5; tentatively, D is TRBD1 (6 bases). The CDR3 here is CASSPGQPSGTQYF. The DNA for the CDR3 is TGTGCCAGCAGTCCCGGACAGCCCTCGGGGACCCAGTACTTC.